A selection of T cell receptor beta chains follows, all from one sample in a study of T cells after yellow fever vaccination. TCRdb independently ran MiXCR on the 5' RACE reads; one entry per CDR3 protein. The table shows about 340,000 distinct CDR3 sequences, with 12% occurring only once. Specimen: CD4+ T cells sorted from PBMCs, collected 15 days after the yellow fever booster vaccination. The source is a man between 18 and 29 years old who received the YFV17D yellow fever vaccine. Both conserved end residues are part of each CDR3. D genes are given only for firm matches. Size tells how often a clone was seen (once, few, many) or the class of an expanded clone, and some rows leave it out.

>TRBJ2-7|TRBV7-8|.|.
TGTGCCAGCAGCCCGTGGGCGGACTACGAGCAGTACTTC
CASSPWADYEQYF
>TRBJ1-5|TRBV19|.|.
TGTGCCAGTAGCAAGAACAGGGACCAGCCCCAGCATTTT
CASSKNRDQPQHF
>TRBJ2-5|TRBV29-1|.|TRBD2
TGCAGCGCCAGCGGGGGGGCGACGGGTGAGACCCAGTACTTC
CSASGGATGETQYF
>TRBJ2-3|TRBV14|.|.
TGTGCCAGCAGAAGTATGGCAGAGACCACAGATACGCAGTATTTT
CASRSMAETTDTQYF
>TRBJ1-5|TRBV7-2|.|.
TGTGCCAGCAGCTTAGTTATCCGCGGGGGATACTATCAGCCCCAGCATTTT
CASSLVIRGGYYQPQHF
>TRBJ1-2|TRBV12-3/TRBV12-4|.|.
TGTGCCAGCAGTTTCCGGGGGATGGGGGGCTACACCTTC
CASSFRGMGGYTF
>TRBJ2-4|TRBV9|.|.
TGTGCCAGCAGCGTAGCGAGATATCCGTGGGACATTCAGTACTTC
CASSVARYPWDIQYF
>TRBJ2-3|TRBV20-1|.|TRBD2
TGCAGTGCTTCTGGACTAGCGGGCAGGGGCAGCACAGATACGCAGTATTTT
CSASGLAGRGSTDTQYF
>TRBJ1-2|TRBV2|many|.
TGTGCCAGCAGTCAGGACATAAACTATGGCTACACCTTC
CASSQDINYGYTF
>TRBJ1-2|TRBV6-5|.|.
TGTGCCAGCAGTTACGGACGGGCCTCCTATGGCTACACCTTC
CASSYGRASYGYTF
>TRBJ2-2|TRBV5-1|.|TRBD1
TGCGCCAGCAGCTTGACAGGGGGTCTCTACGGGGAGCTGTTTTTT
CASSLTGGLYGELFF
>TRBJ1-1|TRBV20-1|few|TRBD1
TGCAGTGCTAACCGCGCAGGGGGGAACACTGAAGCTTTCTTT
CSANRAGGNTEAFF
>TRBJ1-6|TRBV27|few|.
TGTGCCAGCAGTTTATCCCCCGGGGCCTATAATTCACCCCTCCACTTT
CASSLSPGAYNSPLHF